The next 15 T cell receptor beta chains were all read from a single sample in a study of shared clonotypes between healthy human individuals. Sequencing was performed with immunoSEQ multiplex PCR; in TCRdb, only in-frame clones are kept and a portion is missing. The sample lists about 660,000 clones; about 74% were seen once. Sequencing used memory CD4+ T cells sorted from blood. Sample subset: CD45RA-negative fraction. Receptors were obtained from a woman aged 25 to 39 in good health.

The chain links TRBV27 to TRBJ2-1, with 11 bases matching TRBD2. Per the germline V gene, CDR1 is MNHEY and CDR2 is SMNVEV (reference sequence). With 5 bases clipped from V and 7 bases from J, the junction kept 10 bases outside the gene matches. This CDR3 is 16 amino acids long. CDR3 DNA: TGTGCCAGCAGTATTAAACTAGCGGGAGTGAAAAATGAGCAGTTCTTC. This codes for CASSIKLAGVKNEQFF.

This rearrangement joins TRBV6-6 to TRBJ1-2; D perhaps matches TRBD1 (5 bases). Germline-derived CDR1 and CDR2 are MNHNY and SVGAGI (reference sequence). The CDR3 totals 14 residues. The V end was cut by 5 bases, the J end by 8 bases, with 18 bases between. Here the CDR3 DNA reads TGTGCCAGCAGTCCACTTCGGGGCAGGGAAGGCTACACCTTC. Translated: CASSPLRGREGYTF.

The gene calls are TRBV6-6 and TRBJ2-3; D unresolved. Germline CDR1 reads MNHNY; CDR2 reads SVGAGI (reference sequence). The CDR3 sequence is 12 residues long. V was shortened by 5 bases and J by 6 bases, with 9 bases between the two germline ends. CDR3: CASSLIGDTQYF. Written as DNA, the CDR3 is TGTGCCAGCAGTCTAATAGGCGATACGCAGTATTTT.

The chain employs TRBV19 and TRBJ1-1; the D gene is possibly TRBD1 (6 bases). Germline V gene lookup returns CDR1 LNHDA and CDR2 SQIVND (reference sequence). The CDR3 runs to 15 residues. The V gene lost 7 bases and the J gene lost 4 bases, with 19 bases spanning the gap. For the CDR3, the DNA is TGTGCCAGTAACAATAGGCCCCCAGGGGCCACTGAAGCTTTCTTT. This gives the protein CASNNRPPGATEAFF.

The V and J genes are TRBV2 and TRBJ1-1; D possibly corresponds to TRBD1 (6 bases). Germline lookup yields CDR1 SNHLY and CDR2 FYNNEI. The CDR3 sequence is 17 residues long. Trimming removed 0 bases at V and 2 bases at J, with 16 bases between. DNA of the CDR3: TGTGCCAGCAGTGAAGCGGGACATACGAACTATAACACTGAAGCTTTCTTT. This translates into CASSEAGHTNYNTEAFF.

The rearrangement uses TRBV7-6 and TRBJ2-7, with 7 bases identical to TRBD1. The CDR3 sequence is 15 residues long. Losses at the gene ends were 4 bases for V and 3 bases for J; bases not matched to a gene: 9. Per the germline V gene, CDR1 is SGHVS and CDR2 is FNYEAQ. For the CDR3, the DNA is TGTGCCAGCAGCTCCTACCGGGACAGAAACTACGAGCAGTACTTC. Its protein product is CASSSYRDRNYEQYF.

This sequence joins TRBV9 and TRBJ2-3; no clear D gene. The length of the CDR3 is 14 residues. Germline V CDR1 and CDR2: SGDLS, YYNGEE. V gave up 2 bases and J gave up 0 bases, with 7 bases separating them. This CDR3 reads CASSVRSSTDTQYF. CDR3 nucleotides: TGTGCCAGCAGCGTGAGGTCTAGCACAGATACGCAGTATTTT.

V and J are TRBV4-2 and TRBJ2-7; D unresolved. The ends were cut back, 0 bases at V and 0 bases at J, with 15 bases in the middle. The CDR3 has 17 amino acids. The germline CDR1 and CDR2 sequences are LGHNA and YNFKEQ. Here the CDR3 reads CASSQDSPYGSSYEQYF. The CDR3, as DNA: TGTGCCAGCAGCCAAGACAGCCCCTACGGTAGCTCCTACGAGCAGTACTTC.

On this clone: The sample carries other DNA sequences with the same CDR3. This rearrangement joins TRBV6-5 to TRBJ1-1; 7 bases align to TRBD1. With 6 bases clipped from V and 1 base from J, the junction kept 8 bases outside the gene matches. The germline V gene encodes CDR1 MNHEY and CDR2 SVGAGI. This CDR3 contains 15 residues. CDR3 DNA: TGTGCCAGCAGCACCACCGGGACAGCGAACACTGAAGCTTTCTTT. Encoded protein: CASSTTGTANTEAFF.

The chain joins TRBV6-5 to TRBJ2-1; 8 bases line up with TRBD2. The V segment lost 7 bases and the J segment 10 bases; nucleotides outside the gene matches: 12. Looked up from germline, CDR1 is MNHEY and CDR2 is SVGAGI. The CDR3 is 14 residues long. Written as DNA, the CDR3 is TGTGCCAGCAACCTAATAGCGGGAAGGGGGGAGCAGTTCTTC. Residues: CASNLIAGRGEQFF.

The chain carries TRBV6-1 and TRBJ1-5, with D unresolved. Germline values: CDR1 MNHNS, CDR2 SASEGT. V was trimmed by 8 bases and J by 9 bases, leaving 17 bases between them. This CDR3 has 13 amino acids. CDR3 nucleotides: TGTGCCAGCCGCGCTACCGCGCGGGGGCCCCAGCATTTT. Protein product: CASRATARGPQHF.

J is TRBJ1-6 and V is TRBV4-1, with D hard to call. This CDR3 region has 16 residues. With 0 bases removed from V and 9 bases from J, the gap between germline ends came to 15 bases. CDR1 MGHRA and CDR2 YSYEKL come from the germline V gene. This chain's CDR3 is CASSQDWGQFSSPLHF. The CDR3 bases are TGCGCCAGCAGCCAAGATTGGGGTCAGTTTAGTTCACCCCTCCACTTT.

V gene TRBV19 combines with J gene TRBJ1-1; a possible D gene is TRBD1 (5 bases). The germline gives CDR1 LNHDA, CDR2 SQIVND (reference sequence). This CDR3 has 14 residues. Trimming removed 0 bases from V and 6 bases from J, with 11 bases in between. Here the CDR3 reads CASSIERGRAEAFF. CDR3 nucleotide sequence: TGTGCCAGTAGTATAGAAAGGGGCCGAGCTGAAGCTTTCTTT.

For this clone: This specimen includes other DNA sequences encoding the same CDR3. V is TRBV14 and J is TRBJ2-3; no definite D call. The CDR3 has 14 amino acids. Germline V gene lookup returns CDR1 SGHDN and CDR2 FVKESK. Trimming removed 2 bases from V and 0 bases from J, with 6 bases in between. The CDR3 is CASSQSRSTDTQYF. The CDR3 DNA follows: TGTGCCAGCAGCCAATCTCGTAGCACAGATACGCAGTATTTT.

The chain recombines TRBV28 with TRBJ2-7, with 7 bases fitting TRBD1. The trim removed 5 bases at V and 2 bases at J, leaving 3 bases unmatched. Germline V gives CDR1 MDHEN, CDR2 SYDVKM. This CDR3 has 13 amino acids. CDR3 DNA sequence: TGTGCCAGCAGTACGGGACAGACCTACGAGCAGTACTTC. Protein: CASSTGQTYEQYF. Using reference TRBV28 and TRBJ2-7 for the parts outside the CDR3, the full variable domain is DVKVTQSSRYLVKRTGEKVFLECVQDMDHENMFWYRQDPGLGLRLIYFSYDVKMKEKGDIPEGYSVSREKKERFSLILESASTNQTSMYLCASSTGQTYEQYFGPGTRLTVT.